This TCR beta chain was recorded in a study of cytomegalovirus exposure and HLA in healthy donors. This CDR3 contains 14 residues. V was clipped by 5 bases and J by 4 bases; unmatched bases: 6. Germline V gives CDR1 MDHEN, CDR2 SYDVKM. Regarding the study as a whole: There were some public TCRs occurring in many donors, but most TCR sequences were rare. Across donors, sequencing depth was assumed by presence/absence analyses to be roughly uniform. Among TCR beta chains of equal frequency, HLA-associated ones were more clonally expanded in a later analysis.

In regard to this clone: Its target is unknown.

The PCR made use of 60 Vbeta and 13 Jbeta primers. Method: immunoSEQ multiplex PCR; TCRdb's copy keeps in-frame clones and lacks some. The sample holds a few hundred thousand clones, 81% seen once. The clonotype was recovered from an older woman in good health and CMV-seropositive. The V call is TRBV28, the J call TRBJ1-2; TRBD1 matches 8 bases. Sequencing was carried out using PBMCs. The CDR3 DNA follows: TGTGCCAGCAGTATGACAGGGGCCGCCTATGGCTACACCTTC. Protein: CASSMTGAAYGYTF.